The 10 T cell receptor beta chains presented below share a single source sample, sequenced in a study of T cells and copy number aberrations in small-cell lung cancer. Profiled with immunoSEQ multiplex PCR; TCRdb holds only in-frame clones, not every one. This sample has about 2,300 clones, with less than 85% found just once. The sequencing sample was made of normal tissue next to the tumor. These receptors were taken from a woman aged 45-65 years with small cell lung cancer.

This clone was counted only a few times. The gene calls are TRBV28 and TRBJ1-1; 8 bases are a match to TRBD1. The CDR3 totals 15 residues. With V trimmed by 5 bases and J by 4 bases, 9 bases remained unmatched. Germline V lookup: CDR1 MDHEN, CDR2 SYDVKM. DNA of the CDR3: TGTGCCAGCAGTCGACTCAGGGGGCAGGGCACTGAAGCTTTCTTT. Its protein product is CASSRLRGQGTEAFF.

The chain combines TRBV5-4 with TRBJ2-3; no firm D call. CDR3 length equals 15 residues. Looked up from germline, CDR1 is SGHNT and CDR2 is YYREEE (reference sequence). V lost 4 bases, J lost 0 bases, and 12 bases lay in between. This chain's CDR3 is CASSLDLMSTDTQYF. The CDR3 region has the DNA TGTGCCAGCAGCCTAGACCTTATGAGCACAGATACGCAGTATTTT. Filled out from reference TRBV5-4 and TRBJ2-3, the complete variable domain reads ETGVTQSPTHLIKTRGQQVTLRCSSQSGHNTVSWYQQALGQGPQFIFQYYREEENGRGNFPPRFSGLQFPNYSSELNVNALELDDSALYLCASSLDLMSTDTQYFGPGTRLTVL.

The chain uses TRBV29-1 and TRBJ2-1; D is possibly TRBD1 or TRBD2 (5 bases each). The CDR3 is 14 residues long. Germline V gives CDR1 SQVTM, CDR2 ANQGSEA. Trimming removed 4 bases at V and 9 bases at J, with 19 bases between. The CDR3 spells CSVVSGTIRREQFF. CDR3 nucleotide sequence: TGCAGCGTTGTCTCCGGGACGATTAGGCGTGAGCAGTTCTTC.

The chain uses TRBV19 and TRBJ1-3; D ambiguous. The CDR3 is 15 residues long. Trimming shortened V by 7 bases and J by 0 bases, and 13 bases separated the two germline ends. The germline V gene has CDR1 LNHDA and CDR2 SQIVND (reference sequence). CDR3 in DNA: TGTGCCAGTATCAACAGTTTACTCTCTGGAAACACCATATATTTT. Protein sequence: CASINSLLSGNTIYF.

The chain employs TRBV2 and TRBJ2-7; TRBD2 aligns across 10 bases. J gave up 1 base and V 6 bases, and 3 bases lay outside the gene matches. This CDR3 spans 14 amino acids. Germline V gives CDR1 SNHLY, CDR2 FYNNEI. In DNA, the CDR3 is TGTGCCAGCAGGGGACTAGCGCCGTCCTACGAGCAGTACTTC. This codes for CASRGLAPSYEQYF. Supplemented by reference TRBV2 and TRBJ2-7, the full variable domain reads EPEVTQTPSHQVTQMGQEVILRCVPISNHLYFYWYRQILGQKVEFLVSFYNNEISEKSEIFDDQFSVERPDGSNFTLKIRSTKLEDSAMYFCASRGLAPSYEQYFGPGTRLTVT.

The chain employs TRBV7-8 and TRBJ2-7; D gene unclear. CDR1 is SGHVS and CDR2 is FQNEAQ in the germline V gene. The germline V and J ends were trimmed by 5 bases and 5 bases, with 13 bases remaining between them. The length of the CDR3 is 13 residues. In nucleotides, the CDR3 is TGTGCCAGCAGCCTCCCAAGTGTCAACGAGCAGTACTTC. It translates to CASSLPSVNEQYF.

The chain uses TRBV7-9 and TRBJ1-1; D gene uncertain. Trimming took off 4 bases at V and 6 bases at J, with 12 bases between the two ends. The CDR3 runs to 13 residues. Per germline, CDR1 SEHNR and CDR2 FQNEAQ (reference sequence). In nucleotides, the CDR3 is TGTGCCAGCAGCTCCTCCGGGAAGGCTGAAGCTTTCTTT. Its protein product is CASSSSGKAEAFF.

The rearrangement uses TRBV15 and TRBJ1-3; no clear D. V lost 2 bases and J 0 bases, leaving 11 bases between the germline ends. CDR3 length: 16 amino acids. CDR1 and CDR2 from the germline V gene are LNHNV and YYDKDF (reference sequence). The CDR3: CATSRTVQDSGNTIYF. Here the CDR3 DNA reads TGTGCCACCAGCAGAACGGTGCAAGACTCTGGAAACACCATATATTTT. The complete variable domain, with remaining parts taken from reference TRBV15 and TRBJ1-3, reads DAMVIQNPRYQVTQFGKPVTLSCSQTLNHNVMYWYQQKSSQAPKLLFHYYDKDFNNEADTPDNFQSRRPNTSFCFLDIRSPGLGDTAMYLCATSRTVQDSGNTIYFGEGSWLTVV.

This clone was seen a few times. The chain combines TRBV5-1 with TRBJ2-2; 11 bases line up with TRBD1. V shed 2 bases and J 7 bases; nucleotides not matched to a gene: 7. CDR1 is SGHRS, CDR2 YFSETQ, per germline. The CDR3 spans 16 residues. The CDR3 region has the DNA TGCGCCAGCAGCTTTATGGGACAGGGGGTCGGCGGGGAGCTGTTTTTT. It codes for CASSFMGQGVGGELFF.

The chain links TRBV6-5 to TRBJ2-7; D could derive from TRBD1 or TRBD2 (5 bases each). The CDR3 is 12 residues long. Trimming took off 7 bases at V and 5 bases at J, with 12 bases between the two ends. CDR1 MNHEY and CDR2 SVGAGI come from the germline V gene. CDR3 sequence (DNA): TGTGCCAGCACGGGGCAGGGCCACGAGCAGTACTTC. It encodes CASTGQGHEQYF.